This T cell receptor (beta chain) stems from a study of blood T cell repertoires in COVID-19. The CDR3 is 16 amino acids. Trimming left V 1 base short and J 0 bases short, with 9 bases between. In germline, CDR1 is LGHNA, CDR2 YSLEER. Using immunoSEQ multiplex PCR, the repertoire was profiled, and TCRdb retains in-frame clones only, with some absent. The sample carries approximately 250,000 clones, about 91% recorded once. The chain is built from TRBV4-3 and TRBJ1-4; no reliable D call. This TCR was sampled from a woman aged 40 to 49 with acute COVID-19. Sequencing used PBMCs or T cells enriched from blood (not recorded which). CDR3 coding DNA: TGCGCCAGCAGCCAAGGGGCAGCAGCAACTAATGAAAAACTGTTTTTT. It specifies CASSQGAAATNEKLFF.